This T cell receptor beta chain was documented in a study of blood T cells in healthy people across ages. The wider study: Template switching picked up about one barcoded beta molecule for each two T cells. Study-wide results and limits: Naive T cell percentage and TCR beta diversity correlated strongly.

V was pared by 0 bases and J by 2 bases, with 5 bases of the junction left unmatched. This CDR3 comprises 16 residues. Germline V gives CDR1 SGHRS, CDR2 YFSETQ. Alongside a J-beta primer mix, a sample-barcoded 5' primer served in a second PCR lasting about 7 to 12 cycles. TCRdb ran MiXCR on the 5' RACE reads and lists one entry per CDR3 protein. The sample holds about 400,000 distinct CDR3 sequences; roughly half are singletons and the top ten take 51%. Notes on this clonotype: Its antigen remains unknown.

The chain combines TRBV5-1 with TRBJ2-1; 7 nucleotides line up with TRBD1. The TCR was taken from a man in his 60s in good health. Sequencing used blood. The CDR3 DNA is TGCGCCAGCAGCTTGGATACGCAGGGGGCCTACAATGAGCAGTTCTTC. This encodes CASSLDTQGAYNEQFF.